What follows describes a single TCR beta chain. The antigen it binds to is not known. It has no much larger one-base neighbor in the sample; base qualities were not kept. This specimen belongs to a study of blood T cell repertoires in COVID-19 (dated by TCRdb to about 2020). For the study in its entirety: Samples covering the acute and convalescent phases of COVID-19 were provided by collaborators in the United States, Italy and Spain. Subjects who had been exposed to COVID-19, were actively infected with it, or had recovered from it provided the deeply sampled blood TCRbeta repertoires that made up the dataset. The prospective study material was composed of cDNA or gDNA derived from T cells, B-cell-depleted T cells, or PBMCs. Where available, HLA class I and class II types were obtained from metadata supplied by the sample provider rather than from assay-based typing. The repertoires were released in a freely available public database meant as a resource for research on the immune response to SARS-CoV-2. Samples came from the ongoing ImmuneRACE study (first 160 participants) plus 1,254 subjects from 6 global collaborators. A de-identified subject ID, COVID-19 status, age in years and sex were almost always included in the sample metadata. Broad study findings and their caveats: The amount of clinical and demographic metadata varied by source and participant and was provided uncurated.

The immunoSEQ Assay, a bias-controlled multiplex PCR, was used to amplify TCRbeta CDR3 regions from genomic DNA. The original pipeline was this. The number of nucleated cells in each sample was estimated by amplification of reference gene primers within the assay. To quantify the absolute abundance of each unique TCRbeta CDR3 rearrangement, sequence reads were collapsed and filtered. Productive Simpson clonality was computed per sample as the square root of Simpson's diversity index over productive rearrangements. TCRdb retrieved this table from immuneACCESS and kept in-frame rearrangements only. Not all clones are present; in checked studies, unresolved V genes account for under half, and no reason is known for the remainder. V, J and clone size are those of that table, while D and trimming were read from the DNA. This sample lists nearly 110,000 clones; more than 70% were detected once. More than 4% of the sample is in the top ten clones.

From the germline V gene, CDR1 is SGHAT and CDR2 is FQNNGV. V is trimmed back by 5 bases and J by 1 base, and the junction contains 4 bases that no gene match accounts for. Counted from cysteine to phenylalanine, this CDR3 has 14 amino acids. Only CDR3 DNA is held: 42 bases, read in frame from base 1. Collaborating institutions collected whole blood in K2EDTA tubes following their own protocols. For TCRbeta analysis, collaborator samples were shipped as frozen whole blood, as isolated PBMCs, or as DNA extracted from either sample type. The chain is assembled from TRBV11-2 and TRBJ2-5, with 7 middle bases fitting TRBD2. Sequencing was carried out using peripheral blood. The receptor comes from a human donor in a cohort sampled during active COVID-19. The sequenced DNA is TGTGCCAGCAGCCAGGGACTACGCCAAGAGACCCAGTACTTC. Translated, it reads CASSQGLRQETQYF.